Here is one T cell receptor (beta chain) with its context. Per the original methods: Nucleated cell number was recorded as an estimate derived from reference gene primer amplification. The data were produced by immunoSEQ multiplex PCR, yet TCRdb's version contains in-frame clones alone and is incomplete. V, J and clone size were drawn from that table, and D and trimming were deduced from the DNA. The sample has about 120,000 clones, over 70% seen once; the top ten hold under 30%. The data derive from a study of blood T cell repertoires in COVID-19. Looking at the study overall: COVID-19 samples from acute and convalescent phases originated in the United States, Italy and Spain. The cDNA or gDNA used as material had been derived from T cells, B-cell-depleted T cells, or PBMCs.

This CDR3 contains 13 residues. Germline CDR1 reads SGHNT; CDR2 reads YENEEA. V was shortened by 3 bases and J by 1 base, with 6 bases between the two germline ends. The sequence derives from a woman in her 70s with acute or convalescent COVID-19. The chain is built from TRBV11-3 and TRBJ1-1; unclear D gene. Sequenced: peripheral blood. CDR3 bases: TGTGCCAGCAGCTTTAACAGGAACACTGAAGCTTTCTTT. The encoded protein is CASSFNRNTEAFF.